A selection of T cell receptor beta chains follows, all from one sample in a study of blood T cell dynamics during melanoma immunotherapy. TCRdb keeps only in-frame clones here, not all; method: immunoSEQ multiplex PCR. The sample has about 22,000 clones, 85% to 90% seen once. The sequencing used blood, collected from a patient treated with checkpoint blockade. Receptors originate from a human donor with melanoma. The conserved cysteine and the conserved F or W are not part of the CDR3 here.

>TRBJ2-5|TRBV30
AWTPSGGASETQY
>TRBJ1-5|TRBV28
ASRPTGGGNQPQH
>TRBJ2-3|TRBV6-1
ASSGGLGSTDTQY
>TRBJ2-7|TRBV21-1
ASTVARPGYEQY
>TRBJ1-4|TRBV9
ASSVSGEKLF
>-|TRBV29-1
SVGRGNSYEQY
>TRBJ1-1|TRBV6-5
ASSPAVGGEAF
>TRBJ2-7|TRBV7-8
ASSPRLVDEQY
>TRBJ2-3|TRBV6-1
ASSETGLSADTQY
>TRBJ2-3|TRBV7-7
ASSFSGGTDTQY
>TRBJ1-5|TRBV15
ATSRATGRSNQPQH
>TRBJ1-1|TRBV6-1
ASSAQGRMNTEAF
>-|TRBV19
ASSIGLGIYEQY
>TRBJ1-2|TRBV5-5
ASSLLGPTVDGYT
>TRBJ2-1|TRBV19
ASTPLAGVGEQF
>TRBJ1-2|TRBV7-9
ASTVNRFYGYT
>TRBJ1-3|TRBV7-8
ASSLNMGFHSGNTIY
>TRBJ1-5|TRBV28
ASNHLTGGNQPQH
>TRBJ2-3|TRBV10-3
AVQRDVADTQY
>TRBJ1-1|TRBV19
ASSIVARATEAF
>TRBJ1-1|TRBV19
ASSMQPGMNTEAF
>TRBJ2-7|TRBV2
ASSPTAYEQY
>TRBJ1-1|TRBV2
ASRKTGDTEAF
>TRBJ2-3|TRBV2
ASSEGGGATDTQY
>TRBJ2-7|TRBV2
ASSEAPTSGYEQY
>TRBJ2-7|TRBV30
AWSVISGQQY
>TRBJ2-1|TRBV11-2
ASSFGSSGRVYEQF
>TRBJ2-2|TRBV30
AWSRAGATGELF
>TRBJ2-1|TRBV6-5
ASSYRPTTYNEQF
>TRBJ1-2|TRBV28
ASSSGVGGYT
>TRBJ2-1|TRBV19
ASTQGLAGKGHEQF
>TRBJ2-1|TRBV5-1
ASSLDVTAYNEQF
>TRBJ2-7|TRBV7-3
ASSSRPWGLGSYEQY
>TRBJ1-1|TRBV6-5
ASSLIEGNTEAF
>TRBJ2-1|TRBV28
ASSLRTGEQF
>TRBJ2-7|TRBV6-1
ASSEHAGQGAMYDYEQY
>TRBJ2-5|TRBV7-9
ASSLAVMVH
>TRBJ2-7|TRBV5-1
ASRPRIDPYEQY
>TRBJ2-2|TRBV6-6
ASRPPGAQNTGELF
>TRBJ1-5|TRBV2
ASSGGGYSNQPQH
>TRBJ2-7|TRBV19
ASSIAGTEKYEQY
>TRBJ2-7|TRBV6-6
ASSHGGSSYEQY
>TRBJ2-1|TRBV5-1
ASRPPSGGGYNEQF
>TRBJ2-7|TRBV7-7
ASSLGDPREQY
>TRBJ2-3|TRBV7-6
ASSSPGQGAQDTQY
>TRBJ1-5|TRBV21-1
ASSKALRPGSKRSNQPQH
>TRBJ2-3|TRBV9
ASSVADTQY
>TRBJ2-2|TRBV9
ASSERDRANTGELF
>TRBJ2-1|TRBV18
ASSRTGYYNEQF
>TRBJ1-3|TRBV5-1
ASSLSGAAGSSGNTIY